These 13 T cell receptor beta chains share one sample of origin, sequenced in a study of T-cell reconstitution after alpha-beta-depleted transplantation in children. TCRbeta library construction was performed incorporating unique molecular identifiers. TCRdb processed the PCR reads anew with MiXCR; each CDR3 protein has one entry. The sample consists of roughly 150,000 distinct CDR3 sequences, 11% of them appearing once. The sample was PBMCs, taken before TCRalphabeta/CD19-depleted stem cell transplant. The source of these receptors is a boy younger than 10 with acute myeloid leukemia, due to receive a stem cell transplant.

There are many counts of this clonotype. The gene calls are TRBV5-1 and TRBJ1-1; the match to TRBD1 covers 10 bases. The V gene's germline CDR1 is SGHRS and CDR2 YFSETQ. The CDR3 extends over 15 amino acids. Germline trimming cut 2 bases from V and 5 bases from J; bases unmatched to any gene: 6. The CDR3 reads CASSFRQGAGTEAFF. DNA for the CDR3: TGCGCCAGCAGCTTCCGACAGGGGGCGGGTACTGAAGCTTTCTTT.

Concerning this clonotype itself: Germline is not matched at one junction end, which may reflect a read error. The chain employs TRBV3-1 and TRBJ2-7; 14 bases are shared with TRBD2. The CDR3 is 15 residues long. CDR1 and CDR2 (germline): LGHDT, YNNKEL (reference sequence). As DNA, the CDR3 is TGTGCCAGCAGCTCGGGACTAGCGGGAGCCTACGAGCAGTGCTTT. It specifies CASSSGLAGAYEQCF.

This clonotype was counted many times. This chain uses TRBV13 with TRBJ2-5; 8 bases align to TRBD2. Germline CDR1 is PRHDT and CDR2 is FYEKMQ (reference sequence). V lost 2 bases and J lost 5; bases outside the gene matches: 25. This CDR3 comprises 21 residues. Written as DNA, the CDR3 is TGTGCCAGCAGCTTACAAATCCTCGGAACTAGCGGAACGCCCTTATTGGAGACCCAGTACTTC. Its protein product is CASSLQILGTSGTPLLETQYF. The full variable domain, rest sourced from reference TRBV13 and TRBJ2-5, is AAGVIQSPRHLIKEKRETATLKCYPIPRHDTVYWYQQGPGQDPQFLISFYEKMQSDKGSIPDRFSAQQFSDYHSELNMSSLELGDSALYFCASSLQILGTSGTPLLETQYFGPGTRLLVL.

This clonotype was picked up many times. This chain uses TRBV20-1 with TRBJ2-2; no firm D call. The CDR3 totals 14 residues. Between the trimmed V and J ends, which lost 5 bases and 5 bases, there was a span of 15 bases. The V gene's germline CDR1 is DFQATT and CDR2 SNEGSKA (reference sequence). The CDR3 protein is CSAEVAHHTGELFF. CDR3 DNA sequence: TGCAGTGCTGAAGTGGCGCATCATACCGGGGAGCTGTTTTTT.

This clonotype was detected ten times or more. As DNA, the CDR3 is TGTGCCAGCAGCCCCGGGCGCGGGGAGCTGTTTTTT. It is translated as CASSPGRGELFF. The V and J genes are TRBV11-2 and TRBJ2-2; D is unclear. V lost 5 bases, J lost 7 bases, and 8 bases lay in between. The CDR3 covers 12 residues. Germline V lookup: CDR1 SGHAT, CDR2 FQNNGV.

This clonotype was detected many times. The chain recombines TRBV7-9 with TRBJ1-2; 11 bases match TRBD1. The CDR3 loop spans 14 amino acids. Trimming cost V 5 bases and J 4 bases; bases outside gene matches: 3. Germline V lookup: CDR1 SEHNR, CDR2 FQNEAQ (reference sequence). The DNA for the CDR3 is TGTGCCAGCAGCCCAGGGACAGGGGGCTATGGCTACACCTTC. Encoded protein: CASSPGTGGYGYTF.

This clonotype was observed many times. The chain uses TRBV20-1 and TRBJ2-1; 9 bases line up with TRBD1. The V gene end was trimmed by 1 base and the J gene end by 3 bases; junction bases not matched to a gene: 10. Per the germline V gene, CDR1 is DFQATT and CDR2 is SNEGSKA (reference sequence). The CDR3 contains 17 residues. CDR3 DNA sequence: TGCAGTGCTAGAGCGCTAATTCCGGGACAGGGCTACAATGAGCAGTTCTTC. This sequence encodes CSARALIPGQGYNEQFF.

This clonotype was seen at least ten times. The chain employs TRBV7-8 and TRBJ2-1, with a possible D match to TRBD2 (6 bases). The CDR3 runs to 16 residues. Trimming took 2 bases from V and 4 from J, leaving 15 bases between them. The germline V gene encodes CDR1 SGHVS and CDR2 FQNEAQ. This chain's CDR3 is CASSLIADTMYNEQFF. CDR3 sequence (DNA): TGTGCCAGCAGCTTAATAGCGGACACGATGTACAATGAGCAGTTCTTC.

This clonotype was observed many times. The chain carries TRBV9 and TRBJ2-5; 7 bases line up with TRBD2. The CDR3 sequence is 14 residues long. The germline CDR1 and CDR2 sequences are SGDLS and YYNGEE. V lost 0 bases, J lost 1 base, and 0 bases stayed unmatched. CDR3 amino acids: CASSVGTSQETQYF. The DNA for the CDR3 is TGTGCCAGCAGCGTAGGGACTAGCCAAGAGACCCAGTACTTC.

The table lists this clonotype with many counts. The genes are TRBV28 and TRBJ2-5; TRBD1 matches at 12 bases. In germline, CDR1 is MDHEN, CDR2 SYDVKM. V shed 6 bases and J 4 bases; nucleotides not matched to a gene: 15. This CDR3 spans 18 amino acids. This CDR3 reads CASSLGFPGQGARETQYF. The CDR3 DNA reads as TGTGCCAGCAGCTTAGGCTTCCCGGGACAGGGGGCAAGAGAGACCCAGTACTTC.

This clonotype appeared many times. The chain couples TRBV20-1 to TRBJ2-3; TRBD1 matches at 7 bases. CDR1 DFQATT and CDR2 SNEGSKA come from the germline V gene (reference sequence). CDR3 length: 12 residues. V lost 6 bases, J lost 6 bases, and 6 bases stayed unmatched. CDR3 amino acids: CSAESRGDTQYF. CDR3 DNA sequence: TGCAGTGCAGAAAGCAGGGGGGATACGCAGTATTTT.

This clonotype was counted many times. The chain employs TRBV9 and TRBJ1-2; TRBD1 matches at 9 bases. The CDR3 is 16 amino acids. Per the germline V gene, CDR1 is SGDLS and CDR2 is YYNGEE. The V and J ends lost 4 bases and 3 bases, in that order; junction bases with no gene match: 10. CDR3 residues: CASSPRGDRADYGYTF. The CDR3 DNA reads as TGTGCCAGCAGCCCCAGGGGGGACAGGGCTGACTATGGCTACACCTTC. Combining the CDR3 with reference TRBV9 and TRBJ1-2 gives the whole variable domain DSGVTQTPKHLITATGQRVTLRCSPRSGDLSVYWYQQSLDQGLQFLIQYYNGEERAKGNILERFSAQQFPDLHSELNLSSLELGDSALYFCASSPRGDRADYGYTFGSGTRLTVV.

The chain employs TRBV20-1 and TRBJ2-4, with 12 bases aligning to TRBD2. Germline V lookup: CDR1 DFQATT, CDR2 SNEGSKA (reference sequence). The V gene end was trimmed by 3 bases and the J gene end by 0 bases; junction bases not matched to a gene: 9. The CDR3 loop spans 18 amino acids. CDR3 DNA sequence: TGCAGTGCTAGGGGGAGGACTAGCGGGACCATAGCCAAAAACATTCAGTACTTC. It encodes CSARGRTSGTIAKNIQYF.